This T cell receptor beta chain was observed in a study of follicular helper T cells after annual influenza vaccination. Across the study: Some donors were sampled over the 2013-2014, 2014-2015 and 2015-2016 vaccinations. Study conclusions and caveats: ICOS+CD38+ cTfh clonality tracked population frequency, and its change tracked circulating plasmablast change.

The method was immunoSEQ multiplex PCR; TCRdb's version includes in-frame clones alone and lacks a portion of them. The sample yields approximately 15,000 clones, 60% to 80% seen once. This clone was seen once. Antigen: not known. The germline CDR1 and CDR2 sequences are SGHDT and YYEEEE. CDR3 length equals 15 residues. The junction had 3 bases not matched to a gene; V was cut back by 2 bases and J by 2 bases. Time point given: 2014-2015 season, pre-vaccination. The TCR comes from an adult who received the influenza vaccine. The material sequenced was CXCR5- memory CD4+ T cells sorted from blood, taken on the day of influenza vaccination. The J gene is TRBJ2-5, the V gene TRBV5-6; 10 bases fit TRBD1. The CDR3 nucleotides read TGTGCCAGCAGCTTCGGGACAGGGGTTCAAGAGACCCAGTACTTC. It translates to CASSFGTGVQETQYF.